This TCR beta chain is drawn from a study of cytomegalovirus exposure and HLA in healthy donors. At sampling all donors were nominally healthy, likely with unrecorded immune exposures. 60 Vbeta and 13 Jbeta primers were used in PCR. Produced via immunoSEQ multiplex PCR; TCRdb's table is partial and in-frame only. The profile shows some 150,000 clones, 79% of them singletons. Germline CDR1 is KGHSH and CDR2 is LQKENI. The V gene end was trimmed by 3 bases and the J gene end by 5 bases; junction bases not matched to a gene: 1. The CDR3 spans 14 residues. The chain is built from TRBV18 and TRBJ1-6; 7 bases line up with TRBD1. The sequencing input was PBMCs. The source of this sequence is a man aged 50 to 60 in good health and CMV-seropositive. In DNA form, the CDR3 reads TGTGCCAGCTCACCCGGGACAGATAATTCACCCCTCCACTTT. It encodes CASSPGTDNSPLHF.